These T cell receptor beta chains were read from a single sample in a study of blood T cell repertoires in COVID-19. TCRdb keeps only in-frame clones here, not all; method: immunoSEQ multiplex PCR. Of 120,000 to 150,000 clones listed, about 92% are singletons. The sample taken for sequencing was peripheral blood. These receptors were taken from a human donor in a cohort sampled during active COVID-19. The CDR3 runs from the conserved cysteine through the conserved F or W. A D gene is named only where the DNA matches it firmly. Clone size is stated in some rows and not others, as once, few, many or a class when expanded.

j_call d_call v_call clone_size cdr3_nt cdr3_aa
TRBJ1-5 TRBD1 TRBV5-1 NA TGCGCCAGCAGCCCGACAGGGGGGGGCAATCAGCCCCAGCATTTT CASSPTGGGNQPQHF
TRBJ1-5 NA TRBV28 NA TGTGCCAGCAGTCCCAGCGAAGACAGTAGCAATCAGCCCCAGCATTTT CASSPSEDSSNQPQHF
TRBJ1-2 NA TRBV7-8 NA TGTGCCAGCAGCCCCCGGAGCAGGGGCGAAGGTGGCTACACCTTC CASSPRSRGEGGYTF
TRBJ1-1 TRBD1 TRBV7-8 once TGTGCCAGCAGCTGGAGACAGGGTCGAGGCACTGAAGCTTTCTTT CASSWRQGRGTEAFF
TRBJ1-1 NA TRBV29-1 NA TGCAGCGTCATTGAGATGACAGCGAACACTGAAGCTTTCTTT CSVIEMTANTEAFF
TRBJ2-2 NA TRBV2 NA TGTGCCAGCAGTGAAGTGGGGGGGCCCGGGGAGCTGTTTTTT CASSEVGGPGELFF
TRBJ2-5 TRBD1 TRBV25-1 NA TGTGCCAGCAGTGGGGGAAGTGAGGGGGCGAAGGAGACCCAGTACTTC CASSGGSEGAKETQYF
TRBJ2-5 NA TRBV4-2 NA TGTGCCAGCAGCCAAGAGGAGACTACCGGTAAAGAGACCCAGTACTTC CASSQEETTGKETQYF
TRBJ2-5 NA TRBV7-9 NA TGTGCCAGCAGCCCCACTCCCCCCGGGACACTTGACCAAGAGACCCAGTACTTC CASSPTPPGTLDQETQYF
TRBJ1-2 TRBD1 TRBV5-4 NA TGTGCCAGCAGCTTAGAATCAGGGGGCTATGGCTACACCTTC CASSLESGGYGYTF
TRBJ2-7 NA TRBV4-2 NA TGTGCCAGCAGCCATCGCGGGCTGGGCTACGAGCAGTACTTC CASSHRGLGYEQYF
TRBJ2-5 TRBD1 TRBV5-1 NA TGCGCCAGCAGCCCGGGACAGGGGGCTGGTGAGACCCAGTACTTC CASSPGQGAGETQYF
TRBJ1-5 NA TRBV19 NA TGTGCCAGTAAAAGGGGGTCCCACGGAAATCAGCCCCAGCATTTT CASKRGSHGNQPQHF
TRBJ2-1 TRBD1 TRBV18 NA TGTGCCAGCTCAGTCGATCGGACAGGGGGCTGGTTCTTC CASSVDRTGGWFF
TRBJ2-5 TRBD2 TRBV19 NA TGTGCCAGTAGTAGACTAGCGGGGGCCGGGGAAGAGACCCAGTACTTC CASSRLAGAGEETQYF
TRBJ2-7 NA TRBV7-2 once TGTGCCAGCAGCTTAGTGGTAGGGAGCTCCTACGAGCAGTACTTC CASSLVVGSSYEQYF
TRBJ1-2 TRBD1 TRBV3-1/TRBV3-2 few TGTGCCAGCAGCCAGAGGGGGCGCGATGGCTACACCTTC CASSQRGRDGYTF
TRBJ2-3 NA TRBV7-8 few TGTGCCAGCAGCTTAAGCTGGCAGGGAGGTAGCACAGATACGCAGTATTTT CASSLSWQGGSTDTQYF
TRBJ1-1 NA TRBV7-2 NA TGTGCCAGCAGCTTAGAACCAGGGAGGACTGAAGCTTTCTTT CASSLEPGRTEAFF
TRBJ2-1 NA TRBV18 NA TGTGCCAGCTCACCAGCCCAGGGGGGTGAGCAGTTCTTC CASSPAQGGEQFF
TRBJ2-2 TRBD1 TRBV5-1 NA TGCGCCAGCAGCCCGGGACAGAGTTACACCGGGGAGCTGTTTTTT CASSPGQSYTGELFF
TRBJ1-4 NA TRBV25-1 NA TGTGCCAGCAGTGAATGGCCAGGGGAATCTGAAAAACTGTTTTTT CASSEWPGESEKLFF
TRBJ2-7 TRBD1 TRBV19 NA TGTGCCAGTAGTATTTGGACAGGGGGCGCGTACGAGCAGTACTTC CASSIWTGGAYEQYF
TRBJ2-1 TRBD1 TRBV7-9 NA TGTGCCAGCAGCTTAGAAACAGGGGGGTACAATGAGCAGTTCTTC CASSLETGGYNEQFF
TRBJ2-7 NA TRBV5-1 NA TGCGCCAGCAGCACAAGTAGGGGCATGGCCTACGAGCAGTACTTC CASSTSRGMAYEQYF
TRBJ2-2 TRBD2 TRBV9 NA TGTGCCAGCAGCGGGTCTAGCGGGGGTTTTACCGGGGAGCTGTTTTTT CASSGSSGGFTGELFF
TRBJ2-2 NA TRBV6-2/TRBV6-3 NA TGTGCCAGCAGTTACGTGGGGGGTCGAGGCACCGGGGAGCTGTTTTTT CASSYVGGRGTGELFF
TRBJ2-4 TRBD2 TRBV27 NA TGTGCCAGCAGTTTTGTTGGGGAGGGGGCCAAAAACATTCAGTACTTC CASSFVGEGAKNIQYF
TRBJ1-5 NA TRBV2 NA TGTGCCAGCAGATCCGGACAGAGGCAGCCCCAGCATTTT CASRSGQRQPQHF
TRBJ1-6 NA TRBV4-1 NA TGCGCCAGCAGCACGGGTCCTAGCTCCTATAATTCACCCCTCCACTTT CASSTGPSSYNSPLHF
TRBJ2-5 NA TRBV2 once TGTGCCAGCAGTGATGGCAGGGCCCAAGAGACCCAGTACTTC CASSDGRAQETQYF
TRBJ1-5 TRBD1 TRBV6-2/TRBV6-3 few TGTGCCAGCAGTTACGGGACAGGGGATTTTTATAGCAATCAGCCCCAGCATTTT CASSYGTGDFYSNQPQHF